This TCR beta chain appears in the sequencing data of a study of blood T cell repertoires in COVID-19. Study summary: Specimens from acute and convalescent COVID-19 originated in the United States, Italy and Spain. PBMCs, B-cell-depleted T cells, or T cells were the source of the cDNA or gDNA that made up the material.

Methods used by the authors: Amplified reference gene primers provided the basis for estimating nucleated cell counts. Profiling relied on immunoSEQ multiplex PCR, and the TCRdb table lists in-frame clones only, not all of them. That table furnishes V, J and clone size, whereas the DNA furnished D and trimming. The sample records tens of thousands of clones, around 80% being singletons. CDR3 length: 14 amino acids. Losses at the gene ends were 4 bases for V and 2 bases for J; bases not matched to a gene: 0. Germline CDR1 reads PRHDT; CDR2 reads FYEKMQ (reference sequence). This chain joins TRBV13 and TRBJ1-3; 9 bases are a match to TRBD1. Sample: peripheral blood. The receptor's source is a human donor in a cohort sampled during active COVID-19. CDR3 DNA: TGTGCCAGCAGCTGGGACAGGGCTGGAAACACCATATATTTT. As protein: CASSWDRAGNTIYF.